This is a list of T cell receptor beta chains from one sample in a study of post-analysis software for immune sequencing data. TCRdb itself ran the PCR reads through MiXCR, one entry per CDR3 protein. There are roughly 540,000 distinct CDR3 sequences in the sample; 30% to 40% occur only once, and around 5.9% lies in the top ten. The sequenced material came from blood. Receptors were obtained from a girl aged 2 to 17 with multiple sclerosis. The CDR3 runs from the conserved cysteine through the conserved F or W. Fields, in order: J gene, V gene, clone size, CDR3 protein. A row's size may be missing; if present it is once, few, many or a size class.

TRBJ2-5 | TRBV28 | NA | CASTLGTGGDETQYF
TRBJ2-5 | TRBV11-2 | NA | CASSLRTGGETQYF
TRBJ2-3 | TRBV28 | NA | CASSLLPPGQGCDTQYF
TRBJ2-7 | TRBV12-5 | few | CASGLDSYEQYF
TRBJ2-3 | TRBV20-1 | many | CSASYSLGTDTQYF
TRBJ2-3 | TRBV12-3/TRBV12-4 | NA | CASSFPGLTGSISTDAQYF
TRBJ2-5 | TRBV4-1 | many | CASSQEWDHRETQYF
TRBJ2-5 | TRBV20-1 | NA | CSARDARGEETQYF
TRBJ2-7 | TRBV5-1 | few | CASSLESGGRYEQYF
TRBJ2-5 | TRBV5-1 | many | CASSRDSQETQYF
TRBJ2-5 | TRBV4-2 | NA | CASSQSGGMETQYF
TRBJ2-5 | TRBV20-1 | few | CSARDQEETQYF
TRBJ2-4 | TRBV12-3/TRBV12-4 | few | CASSTGRGNKNIQYF
TRBJ2-1 | TRBV24-1 | few | CATSDPGQLYYNEQFF
TRBJ1-2 | TRBV20-1 | few | CSAPRGANYGYTF
TRBJ1-1 | TRBV29-1 | once | CSVGSGGTEAFF
TRBJ1-2 | TRBV10-2 | NA | CASSAMTVSNYGYTF
TRBJ2-5 | TRBV28 | NA | CASSLGRAANQETQYF
TRBJ2-5 | TRBV12-3/TRBV12-4 | NA | CASSLEGTVETQYF
TRBJ1-1 | TRBV29-1 | few | CSAGQGGTEAFF
TRBJ2-2 | TRBV7-6 | NA | CASSSEVTGITGELFF
TRBJ2-7 | TRBV3-1 | many | CASSPVAYEQYF
TRBJ2-6 | TRBV11-2 | NA | CASSFVASGANVLTF
TRBJ2-2 | TRBV12-3/TRBV12-4 | NA | CANRKGTGNHGELFF
TRBJ1-4 | TRBV7-3 | NA | CASSQTGGAHEKLFF
TRBJ1-5 | TRBV24-1 | few | CATSGSAGGGYQPQHF
TRBJ2-5 | TRBV4-2 | few | CASSQNTGRGAQETQYF
TRBJ2-7 | TRBV20-1 | NA | CSAISREASSYEQYF
TRBJ2-5 | TRBV3-1 | few | CASSQRGAGETQYF
TRBJ1-6 | TRBV20-1 | NA | CSASRGQGYNSPLHF
TRBJ2-6 | TRBV29-1 | many | CSVGQGATGANVLTF
TRBJ1-5 | TRBV20-1 | NA | CSGKTGSLDQPQHF
TRBJ1-1 | TRBV2 | NA | CASLGQGMTEAFF
TRBJ2-7 | TRBV20-1 | NA | CSAHGTASYEQYF
TRBJ1-4 | TRBV10-2 | NA | CASSDGGVNEKLFF
TRBJ2-3 | TRBV25-1 | NA | CASSRGRNTQYF
TRBJ2-1 | TRBV7-8 | NA | CASGVNDRGTTSGSLNEQFF
TRBJ2-1 | TRBV6-1 | few | CASSLDIGLATEQFF
NA | TRBV20-1 | NA | CSASEGGRTFGTQYF
TRBJ1-4 | TRBV29-1 | NA | CSVAPGSAEKLFF
TRBJ2-5 | TRBV12-3/TRBV12-4 | many | CASSSLAGGETQYF
TRBJ1-4 | TRBV5-6 | NA | CASSLGAAGREKLFF
TRBJ2-7 | TRBV20-1 | few | CSARDGGTSSYEQYF
TRBJ2-7 | TRBV6-2/TRBV6-3 | NA | CASTPSGYGYEQYF